This passage covers 4 T cell receptor beta chains from one sample sequenced in a study of blood T cells in healthy people across ages. A sample-barcoded 5' primer and a J-beta primer mix were used in a second PCR of about 7 to 12 cycles. TCRdb reprocessed the 5' RACE reads via MiXCR and lists one record per CDR3 protein. The sample records about a million distinct CDR3 sequences, 35% to 40% being singletons. Sequenced: blood. These receptors were collected from a man in his late teens or twenties in good health.

This clonotype was detected many times. The genes are TRBV2 and TRBJ2-3; 8 bases line up with TRBD1. CDR1 and CDR2 from the germline V gene are SNHLY and FYNNEI. The V gene end was trimmed by 6 bases and the J gene end by 0 bases; junction bases not matched to a gene: 5. The CDR3 has 15 residues. The CDR3 DNA is TGTGCCAGCAGCCCGGACAGGGCTAGCACAGATACGCAGTATTTT. As protein: CASSPDRASTDTQYF.

This clonotype was observed a few times. The chain couples TRBV12-3 or TRBV12-4 to TRBJ2-7; 10 nucleotides agree with TRBD2. Germline trimming cut 5 bases from V and 3 bases from J; bases unmatched to any gene: 10. This CDR3 region has 16 residues. In nucleotides, the CDR3 is TGTGCCAGCAGTCCTAGCGGGGGACCTTATTTCTACGAGCAGTACTTC. This gives the protein CASSPSGGPYFYEQYF.

This clonotype came up a few times. The chain joins TRBV5-1 to TRBJ2-7, with TRBD1 matching 8 bases. From germline, CDR1 is SGHRS and CDR2 YFSETQ. V shed 5 bases, J shed 3 bases, and the junction held 16 bases outside the gene matches. This CDR3 spans 17 amino acids. The CDR3 loop is CASSLGQGEPNFYEQYF. In nucleotides, the CDR3 is TGCGCCAGCAGTTTAGGACAGGGAGAACCCAATTTCTACGAGCAGTACTTC.

The gene calls are TRBV20-1 and TRBJ2-5; 10 bases are shared with TRBD1. Per the germline V gene, CDR1 is DFQATT and CDR2 is SNEGSKA (reference sequence). The CDR3 is made up of 15 amino acids. The J segment lost 11 bases and the V segment lost 0 bases, leaving 12 bases of the junction unmatched. CDR3 nucleotides: TGCAGTGCTAGAGATGGGGACAGGGGAGGCAATGAGCAGTACTTC. It specifies CSARDGDRGGNEQYF.